This record concerns one TCR beta chain sequence. Its antigen is unknown. The sample originates from a study of shared clonotypes between healthy human individuals. As for the study in general: Per donor, CD8 memory used one plate, CD8 naive used two, CD4 memory used three and CD4 naive used three.

CDR1 SGHVS and CDR2 FQNEAQ come from the germline V gene. CDR3 length: 16 amino acids. With 1 base removed from V and 8 bases from J, the gap between germline ends came to 18 bases. Execution of the assay was at deep level. Authors' analysis steps: ImmunoSEQ output held junction-only sequences without quality scores, so filtering differed. Using immunoSEQ multiplex PCR, the repertoire was profiled, and TCRdb retains in-frame clones only, with some absent. That table gives V, J and clone size, and the DNA gave D and trimming. Of about 640,000 clones in the sample, roughly 78% were seen once. The study's findings and limits: Shared across a few donors were about 4.6% of the naive CD4 clonotypes.

The origin of this receptor is a woman in her 30s in good health. Sample: memory CD4+ T cells sorted from blood. Subset of the sample: CD45RA-negative fraction. V usage is TRBV7-8 and J usage is TRBJ2-1, with D hard to call. CDR3 sequence reads: CASSLVTRSPGDEQFF. For the CDR3, the DNA is TGTGCCAGCAGCTTAGTCACCCGGTCCCCTGGGGATGAGCAGTTCTTC.